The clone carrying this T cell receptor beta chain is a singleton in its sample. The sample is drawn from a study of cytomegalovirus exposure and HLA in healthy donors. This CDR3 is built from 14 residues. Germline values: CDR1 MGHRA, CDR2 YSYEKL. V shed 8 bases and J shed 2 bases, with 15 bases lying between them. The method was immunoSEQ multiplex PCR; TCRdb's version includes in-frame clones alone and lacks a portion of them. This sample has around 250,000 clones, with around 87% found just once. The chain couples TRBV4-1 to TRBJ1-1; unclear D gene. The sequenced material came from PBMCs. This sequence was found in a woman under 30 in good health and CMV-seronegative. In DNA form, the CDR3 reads TGCGCCAGCCGTGGACTCCTCCTCAACACTGAAGCTTTCTTT. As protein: CASRGLLLNTEAFF.